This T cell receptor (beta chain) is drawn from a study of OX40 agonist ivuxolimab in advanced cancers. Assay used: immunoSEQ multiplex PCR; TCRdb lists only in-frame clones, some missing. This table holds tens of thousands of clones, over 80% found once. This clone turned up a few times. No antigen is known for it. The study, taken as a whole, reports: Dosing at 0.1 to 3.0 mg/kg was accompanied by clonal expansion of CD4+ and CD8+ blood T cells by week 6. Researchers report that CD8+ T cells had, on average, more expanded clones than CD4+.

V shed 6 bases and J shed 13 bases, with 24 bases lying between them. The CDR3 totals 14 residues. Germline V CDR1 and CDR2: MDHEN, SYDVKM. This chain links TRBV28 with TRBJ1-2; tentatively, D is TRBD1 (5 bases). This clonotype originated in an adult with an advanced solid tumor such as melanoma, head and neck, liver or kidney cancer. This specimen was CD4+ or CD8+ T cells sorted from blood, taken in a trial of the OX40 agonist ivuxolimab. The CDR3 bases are TGTGCCAGCAGAAAAGGGGTGGCAGGGAGTCGGTCCACCTTC. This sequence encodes CASRKGVAGSRSTF.